These 5 T cell receptor beta chains were sequenced from one sample in a study of shared clonotypes between healthy human individuals. Naive CD8 cells lacked CD45RO, underwent positive selection for CCR7 and left out terminally differentiated effector memory CD45RA+ cells. The table came from immunoSEQ multiplex PCR; TCRdb's copy has only in-frame clones and leaves some out. The sample yields about 680,000 clones, 90% to 95% seen once. Sequences were obtained from naive CD8+ T cells sorted from blood. The receptors were sampled from a young man in good health.

This sequence joins TRBV18 and TRBJ2-3, with a weak D call TRBD2 (5 bases). V dropped 2 bases and J dropped 2 bases, with 14 bases sitting between them. CDR1 and CDR2 from the germline V gene are KGHSH and LQKENI. The length of the CDR3 is 16 residues. In DNA, the CDR3 is TGTGCCAGCTCACCAGAAAACAGCGGACCCACAGATACGCAGTATTTT. This translates into CASSPENSGPTDTQYF.

This chain uses TRBV28 with TRBJ2-7, with 7 bases that match TRBD2. Trimming at V came to 5 bases and at J to 5 bases, leaving 21 bases not matched to a gene. The CDR3 extends over 18 amino acids. Germline V gene lookup returns CDR1 MDHEN and CDR2 SYDVKM. The CDR3 DNA reads TGTGCCAGCAGTACGAGGAGGGAGGGTCGGACCCCCCCTAACGAGCAGTACTTC. It translates to CASSTRREGRTPPNEQYF.

This sequence joins TRBV7-8 and TRBJ2-1, with TRBD2 identical over 7 bases. The CDR3 is 15 residues long. Per germline, CDR1 SGHVS and CDR2 FQNEAQ. V lost 4 bases and J lost 6; bases outside the gene matches: 9. The CDR3 protein is CASSYSGIRANEQFF. CDR3 DNA sequence: TGTGCCAGCAGCTACAGCGGGATCCGTGCCAATGAGCAGTTCTTC.

In DNA, the CDR3 is TGTGCCAGCAGCTTGTCTGGCTATTACAATGAGCAGTTCTTC. Translation gives CASSLSGYYNEQFF. The chain uses TRBV5-4 and TRBJ2-1, with D unclear. Germline V lookup: CDR1 SGHNT, CDR2 YYREEE (reference sequence). The CDR3 runs to 14 residues. Trimming removed 1 base from V and 4 bases from J, with 9 bases in between.

This rearrangement joins TRBV28 to TRBJ2-7; 7 nucleotides line up with TRBD1. CDR1 and CDR2 (germline): MDHEN, SYDVKM. There are 15 residues in the CDR3. Trimming removed 5 bases from V and 4 bases from J; junction bases left unmatched: 11. CDR3 region: CASSPLTDRAYEQYF. DNA for the CDR3: TGTGCCAGCAGTCCTCTAACTGACAGGGCTTACGAGCAGTACTTC.